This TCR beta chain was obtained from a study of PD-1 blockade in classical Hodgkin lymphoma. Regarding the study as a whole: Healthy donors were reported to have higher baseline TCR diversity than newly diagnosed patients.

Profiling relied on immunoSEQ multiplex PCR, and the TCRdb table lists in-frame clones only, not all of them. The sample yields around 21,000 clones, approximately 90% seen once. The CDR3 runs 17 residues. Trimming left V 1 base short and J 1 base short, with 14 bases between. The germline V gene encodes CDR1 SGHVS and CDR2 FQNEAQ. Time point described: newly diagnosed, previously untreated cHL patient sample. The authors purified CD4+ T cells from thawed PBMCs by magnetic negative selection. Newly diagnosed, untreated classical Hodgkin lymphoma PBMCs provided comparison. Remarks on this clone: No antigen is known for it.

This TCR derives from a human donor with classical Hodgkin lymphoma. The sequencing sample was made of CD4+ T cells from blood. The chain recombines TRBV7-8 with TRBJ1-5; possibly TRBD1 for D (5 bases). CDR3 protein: CASSLGRGGGSNQPQHF. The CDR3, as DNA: TGTGCCAGCAGCTTAGGGAGGGGCGGCGGAAGCAATCAGCCCCAGCATTTT.